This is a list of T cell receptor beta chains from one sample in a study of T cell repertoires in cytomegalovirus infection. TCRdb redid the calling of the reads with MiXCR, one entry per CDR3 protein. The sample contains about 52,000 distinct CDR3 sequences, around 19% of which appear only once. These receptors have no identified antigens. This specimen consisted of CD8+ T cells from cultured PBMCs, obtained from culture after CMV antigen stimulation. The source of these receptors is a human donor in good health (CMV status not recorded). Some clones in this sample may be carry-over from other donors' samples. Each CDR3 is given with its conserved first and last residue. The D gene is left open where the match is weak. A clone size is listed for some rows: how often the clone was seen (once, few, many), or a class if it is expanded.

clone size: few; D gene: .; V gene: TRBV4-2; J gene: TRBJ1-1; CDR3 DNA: TGTGCCAGCAGCCACGCCGACACTGAAGCTTTCTTT; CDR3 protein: CASSHADTEAFF
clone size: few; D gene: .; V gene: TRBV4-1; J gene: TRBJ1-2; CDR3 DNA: TGCGCCAGCAGCCAAAGGCAGGGTAACTATGGCTACACCTTC; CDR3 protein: CASSQRQGNYGYTF
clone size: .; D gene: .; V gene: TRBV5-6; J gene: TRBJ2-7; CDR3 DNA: TGTGCCAGCAGTAGCGACGGATTCTACGAGCAGTACTTC; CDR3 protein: CASSSDGFYEQYF
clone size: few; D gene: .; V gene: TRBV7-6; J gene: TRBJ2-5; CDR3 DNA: TGTGCCAGCAGCCCAAACCCCTTTGGGGCTCAGGAGACCCAGTACTTC; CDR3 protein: CASSPNPFGAQETQYF
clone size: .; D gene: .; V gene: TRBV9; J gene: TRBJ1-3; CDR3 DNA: TGTGCCAGCAGCTTTAGTAGGTGGCAGCAGTCCGGAAACACCATATATTTT; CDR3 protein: CASSFSRWQQSGNTIYF
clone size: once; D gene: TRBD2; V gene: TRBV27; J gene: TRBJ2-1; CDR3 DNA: TGTGCCAGCCGTTTAGGACTAGCGGGGGGGCGGAATGAGCAGTTCTTC; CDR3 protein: CASRLGLAGGRNEQFF
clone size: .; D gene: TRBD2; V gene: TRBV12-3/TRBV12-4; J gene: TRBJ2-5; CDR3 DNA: TGTGCCAGCAGTTCAACACCGGGACTACTACAAGAGACCCAGTACTTC; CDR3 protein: CASSSTPGLLQETQYF
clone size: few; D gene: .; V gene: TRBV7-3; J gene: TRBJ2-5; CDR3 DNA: TGTGCCAGCAGCTCAGGAGGGGGCCAAGAGACCCAGTACTTC; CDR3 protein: CASSSGGGQETQYF
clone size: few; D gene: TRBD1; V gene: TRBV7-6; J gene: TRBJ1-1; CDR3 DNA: TGTGCCAGCAGCTTAGCAGGGGTCAGGGGGTCGGGAGGCACTGAAGCTTTCTTT; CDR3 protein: CASSLAGVRGSGGTEAFF
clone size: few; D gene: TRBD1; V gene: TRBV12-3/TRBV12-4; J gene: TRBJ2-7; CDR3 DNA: TGTGCCAGCAGTTCACCCGACAGGGTAGCCGAGCAGTACTTC; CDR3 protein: CASSSPDRVAEQYF